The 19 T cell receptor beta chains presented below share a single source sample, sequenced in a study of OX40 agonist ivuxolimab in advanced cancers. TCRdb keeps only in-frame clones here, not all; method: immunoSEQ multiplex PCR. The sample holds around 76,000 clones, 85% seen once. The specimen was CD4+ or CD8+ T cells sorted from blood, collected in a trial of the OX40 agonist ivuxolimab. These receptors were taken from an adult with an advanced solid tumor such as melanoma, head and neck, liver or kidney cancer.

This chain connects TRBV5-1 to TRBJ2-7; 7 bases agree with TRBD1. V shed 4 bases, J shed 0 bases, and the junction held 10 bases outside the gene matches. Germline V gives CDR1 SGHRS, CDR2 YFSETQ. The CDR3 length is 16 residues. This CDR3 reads CASSPQRQGPSYEQYF. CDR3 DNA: TGCGCCAGCAGCCCGCAAAGACAGGGCCCCTCCTACGAGCAGTACTTC.

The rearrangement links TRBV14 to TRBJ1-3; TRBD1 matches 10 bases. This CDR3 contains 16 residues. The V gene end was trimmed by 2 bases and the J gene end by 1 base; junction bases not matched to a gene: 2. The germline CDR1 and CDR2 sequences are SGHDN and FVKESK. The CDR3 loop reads CASSQRTGGSGNTIYF. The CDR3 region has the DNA TGTGCCAGCAGCCAACGGACAGGGGGTTCTGGAAACACCATATATTTT.

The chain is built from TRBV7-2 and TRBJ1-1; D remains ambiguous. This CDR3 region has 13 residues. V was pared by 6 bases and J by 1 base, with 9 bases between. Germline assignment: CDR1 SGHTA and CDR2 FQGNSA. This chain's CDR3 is CASRPVGNTEAFF. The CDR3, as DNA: TGTGCCAGCAGGCCGGTGGGGAACACTGAAGCTTTCTTT.

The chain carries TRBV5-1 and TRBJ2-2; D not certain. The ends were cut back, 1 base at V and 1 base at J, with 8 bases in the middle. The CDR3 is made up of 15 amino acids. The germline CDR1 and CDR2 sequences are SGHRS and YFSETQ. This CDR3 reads CASSLRAVNTGELFF. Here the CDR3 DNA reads TGCGCCAGCAGCTTGAGGGCAGTGAACACCGGGGAGCTGTTTTTT.

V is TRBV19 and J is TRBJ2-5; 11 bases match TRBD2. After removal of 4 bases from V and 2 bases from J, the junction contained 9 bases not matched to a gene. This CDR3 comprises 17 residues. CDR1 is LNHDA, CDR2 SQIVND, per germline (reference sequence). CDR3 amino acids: CASSTTFLAGGQETQYF. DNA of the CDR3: TGTGCCAGTAGTACCACGTTCCTAGCGGGGGGACAAGAGACCCAGTACTTC.

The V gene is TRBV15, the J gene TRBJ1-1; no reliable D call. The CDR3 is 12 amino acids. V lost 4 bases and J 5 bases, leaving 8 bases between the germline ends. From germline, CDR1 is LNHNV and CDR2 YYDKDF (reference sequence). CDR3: CATSNRQTEAFF. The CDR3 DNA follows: TGTGCCACCAGCAATCGCCAGACTGAAGCTTTCTTT.

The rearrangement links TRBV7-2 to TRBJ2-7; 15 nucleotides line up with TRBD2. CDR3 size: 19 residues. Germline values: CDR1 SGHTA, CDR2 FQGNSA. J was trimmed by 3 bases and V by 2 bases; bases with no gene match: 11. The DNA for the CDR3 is TGTGCCAGCAGCTTACACGCCTCGGGACTAGCGGGGGGCAACTACGAGCAGTACTTC. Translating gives CASSLHASGLAGGNYEQYF.

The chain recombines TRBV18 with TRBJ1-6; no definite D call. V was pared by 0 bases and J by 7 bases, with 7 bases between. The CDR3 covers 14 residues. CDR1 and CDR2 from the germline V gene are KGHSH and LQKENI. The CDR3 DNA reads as TGTGCCAGCTCACCACCTACCCCCAATTCACCCCTCCACTTT. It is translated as CASSPPTPNSPLHF.

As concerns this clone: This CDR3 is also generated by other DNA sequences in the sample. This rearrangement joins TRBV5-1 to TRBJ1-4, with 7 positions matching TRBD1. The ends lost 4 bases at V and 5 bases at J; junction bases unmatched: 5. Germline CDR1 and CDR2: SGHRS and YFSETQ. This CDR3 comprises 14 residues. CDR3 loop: CASSTGTANEKLFF. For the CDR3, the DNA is TGCGCCAGCAGCACCGGGACAGCGAATGAAAAACTGTTTTTT.

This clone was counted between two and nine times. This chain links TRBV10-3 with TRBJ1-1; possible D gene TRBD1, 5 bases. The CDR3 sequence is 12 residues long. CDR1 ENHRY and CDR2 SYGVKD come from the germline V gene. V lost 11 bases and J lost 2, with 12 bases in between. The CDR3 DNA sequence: TGTGCCTCGGGGGGGGGAAACACTGAAGCTTTCTTT. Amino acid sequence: CASGGGNTEAFF.

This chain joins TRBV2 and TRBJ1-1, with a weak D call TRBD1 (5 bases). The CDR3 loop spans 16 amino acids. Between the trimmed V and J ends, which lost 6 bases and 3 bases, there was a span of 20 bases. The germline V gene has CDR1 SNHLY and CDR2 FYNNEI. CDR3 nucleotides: TGTGCCAGCAGGGGTCGGGGCTTCGTAGGGGACACTGAAGCTTTCTTT. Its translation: CASRGRGFVGDTEAFF.

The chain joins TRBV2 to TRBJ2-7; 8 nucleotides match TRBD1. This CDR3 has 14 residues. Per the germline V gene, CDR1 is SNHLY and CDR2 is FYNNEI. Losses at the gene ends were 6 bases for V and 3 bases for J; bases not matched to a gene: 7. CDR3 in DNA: TGTGCCAGCAGCCTGACAGGGGAAAGCTACGAGCAGTACTTC. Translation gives CASSLTGESYEQYF. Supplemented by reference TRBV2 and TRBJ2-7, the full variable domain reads EPEVTQTPSHQVTQMGQEVILRCVPISNHLYFYWYRQILGQKVEFLVSFYNNEISEKSEIFDDQFSVERPDGSNFTLKIRSTKLEDSAMYFCASSLTGESYEQYFGPGTRLTVT.

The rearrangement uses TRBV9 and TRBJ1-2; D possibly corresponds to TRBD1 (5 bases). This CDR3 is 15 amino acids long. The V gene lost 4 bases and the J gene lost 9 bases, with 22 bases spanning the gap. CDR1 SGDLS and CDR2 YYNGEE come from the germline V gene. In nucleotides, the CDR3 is TGTGCCAGCAGCACCCGGGGGTGGGGAGGGCGGAGCTACACCTTC. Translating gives CASSTRGWGGRSYTF. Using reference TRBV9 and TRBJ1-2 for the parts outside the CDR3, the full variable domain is DSGVTQTPKHLITATGQRVTLRCSPRSGDLSVYWYQQSLDQGLQFLIQYYNGEERAKGNILERFSAQQFPDLHSELNLSSLELGDSALYFCASSTRGWGGRSYTFGSGTRLTVV.

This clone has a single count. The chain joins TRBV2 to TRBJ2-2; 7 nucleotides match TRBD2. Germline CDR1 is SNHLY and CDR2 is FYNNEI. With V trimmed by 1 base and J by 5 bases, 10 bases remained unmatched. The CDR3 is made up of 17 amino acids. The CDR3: CASSEGWGRVRTGELFF. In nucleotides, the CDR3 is TGTGCCAGCAGTGAAGGGTGGGGGAGGGTGCGGACCGGGGAGCTGTTTTTT. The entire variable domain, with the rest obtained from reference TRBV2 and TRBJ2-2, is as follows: EPEVTQTPSHQVTQMGQEVILRCVPISNHLYFYWYRQILGQKVEFLVSFYNNEISEKSEIFDDQFSVERPDGSNFTLKIRSTKLEDSAMYFCASSEGWGRVRTGELFFGEGSRLTVL.

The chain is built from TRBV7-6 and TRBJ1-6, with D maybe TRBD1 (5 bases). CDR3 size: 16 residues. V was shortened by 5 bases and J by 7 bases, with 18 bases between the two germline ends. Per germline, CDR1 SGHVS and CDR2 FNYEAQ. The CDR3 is CASSEGRGRANSPLHF. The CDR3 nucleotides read TGTGCCAGCAGCGAAGGGCGGGGCAGGGCAAATTCACCCCTCCACTTT. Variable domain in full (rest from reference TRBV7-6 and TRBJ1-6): GAGVSQSPRYKVTKRGQDVALRCDPISGHVSLYWYRQALGQGPEFLTYFNYEAQQDKSGLPNDRFSAERPEGSISTLTIQRTEQRDSAMYRCASSEGRGRANSPLHFGNGTRLTVT.

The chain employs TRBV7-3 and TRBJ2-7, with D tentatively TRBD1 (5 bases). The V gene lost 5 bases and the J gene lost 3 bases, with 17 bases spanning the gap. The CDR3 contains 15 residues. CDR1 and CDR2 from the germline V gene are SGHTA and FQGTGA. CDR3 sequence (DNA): TGTGCCAGCAGCACCACAGGCGCCCCCAGCTACGAGCAGTACTTC. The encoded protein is CASSTTGAPSYEQYF.

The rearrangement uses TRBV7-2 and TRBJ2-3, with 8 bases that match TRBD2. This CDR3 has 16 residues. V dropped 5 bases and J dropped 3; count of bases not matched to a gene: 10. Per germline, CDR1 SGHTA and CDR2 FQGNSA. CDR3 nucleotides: TGTGCCAGCAGCGGTGTTACGGGGGGGTGGACAGATACGCAGTATTTT. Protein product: CASSGVTGGWTDTQYF.

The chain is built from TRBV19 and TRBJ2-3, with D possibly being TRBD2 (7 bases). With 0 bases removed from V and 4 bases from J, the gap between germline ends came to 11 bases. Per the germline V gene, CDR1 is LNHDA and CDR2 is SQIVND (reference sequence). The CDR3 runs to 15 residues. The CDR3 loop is CASSIDRGGADTQYF. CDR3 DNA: TGTGCCAGTAGTATAGACCGCGGGGGCGCAGATACGCAGTATTTT.

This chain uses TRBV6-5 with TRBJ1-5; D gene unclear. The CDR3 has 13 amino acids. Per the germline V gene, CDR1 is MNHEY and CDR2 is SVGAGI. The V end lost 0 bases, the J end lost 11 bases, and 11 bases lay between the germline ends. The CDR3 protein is CASSYSGAEAQHF. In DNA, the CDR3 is TGTGCCAGCAGTTACTCAGGAGCGGAAGCCCAGCATTTT.